The next 8 T cell receptor beta chains were all read from a single sample in a study of human T cells and chemical hapten exposure. TCRdb processed the RACE reads anew with MiXCR; each CDR3 protein has one entry. The table records some 180,000 distinct CDR3 sequences, approximately 20% of them present only once. Time point denoted: patch test 1, 2 weeks after DPC sensitization. Specified treatment: therapeutic diphenylcyclopropenone sensitization with weekly scalp DPC. Here the sequenced sample was whole blood, taken in connection with sensitization to the hapten diphenylcyclopropenone (DPC). These receptors all stem from a woman aged 45-65 years with alopecia areata. Some clones in this sample may be carry-over from other donors' samples.

V and J are TRBV5-1 and TRBJ2-5; D unresolved. CDR1 SGHRS and CDR2 YFSETQ come from the germline V gene. The ends were cut back, 0 bases at V and 0 bases at J, with 9 bases in the middle. The CDR3 runs to 15 residues. Here the CDR3 DNA reads TGCGCCAGCAGCTTGGCCTCCCCCCACCAAGAGACCCAGTACTTC. This encodes CASSLASPHQETQYF. Based on the CDR3 plus reference TRBV5-1 and TRBJ2-5, the full variable domain is KAGVTQTPRYLIKTRGQQVTLSCSPISGHRSVSWYQQTPGQGLQFLFEYFSETQRNKGNFPGRFSGRQFSNSRSEMNVSTLELGDSALYLCASSLASPHQETQYFGPGTRLLVL.

CDR3 nucleotides: TGCAGTGCTAGTACAGCTCTATACGAGCAGTACTTC. It codes for CSASTALYEQYF. The chain is built from TRBV20-1 and TRBJ2-7, with D unresolved. This CDR3 spans 12 amino acids. V shed 3 bases and J shed 4 bases, with 10 bases lying between them. Germline V gene sequence: CDR1 DFQATT, CDR2 SNEGSKA (reference sequence).

This chain connects TRBV28 to TRBJ1-1; D gene unclear. This CDR3 has 13 residues. Trimming took 7 bases from V and 3 from J, leaving 12 bases between them. Germline V gene lookup returns CDR1 MDHEN and CDR2 SYDVKM. The DNA of the CDR3 is TGTGCCAGCATTACTACTGGAGACACTGAAGCTTTCTTT. This codes for CASITTGDTEAFF.

The V and J genes are TRBV7-9 and TRBJ2-7; 13 bases map to TRBD2. This CDR3 comprises 16 residues. Trimming at V came to 6 bases and at J to 2 bases, leaving 7 bases not matched to a gene. Per germline, CDR1 SEHNR and CDR2 FQNEAQ (reference sequence). The DNA for the CDR3 is TGTGCCAGCAGTGGACTAGCGGGAGTGGGCCCCTACGAGCAGTACTTC. Its protein product is CASSGLAGVGPYEQYF. Looking up the rest from reference TRBV7-9 and TRBJ2-7 gives the full variable domain: DTGVSQNPRHKITKRGQNVTFRCDPISEHNRLYWYRQTLGQGPEFLTYFQNEAQLEKSRLLSDRFSAERPKGSFSTLEIQRTEQGDSAMYLCASSGLAGVGPYEQYFGPGTRLTVT.

This sequence joins TRBV5-1 and TRBJ2-7; possible D gene TRBD2, 6 bases. The V gene lost 5 bases and the J gene lost 8 bases, with 20 bases spanning the gap. Germline CDR1 reads SGHRS; CDR2 reads YFSETQ. The CDR3 length is 14 residues. The CDR3 DNA reads as TGCGCCAGCAGTTCTGGGGGGAACCCGCTGCAGCAGTACTTC. Translating it yields CASSSGGNPLQQYF.

The V gene is TRBV29-1, the J gene TRBJ2-3; D may be TRBD1 or TRBD2 (5 bases each). With 4 bases removed from V and 0 bases from J, the gap between germline ends came to 20 bases. In germline, CDR1 is SQVTM, CDR2 ANQGSEA. This CDR3 comprises 17 residues. The CDR3 is CSVALTGTAMSTDTQYF. CDR3 nucleotides: TGCAGCGTTGCCCTCACCGGGACGGCAATGAGCACAGATACGCAGTATTTT.

This clonotype was counted only a few times. This sequence joins TRBV5-5 and TRBJ1-5; D remains ambiguous. V was trimmed by 2 bases and J by 0 bases, leaving 6 bases between them. The CDR3 has 14 amino acids. Germline CDR1 SGHKS, CDR2 YYEKEE (reference sequence). Written as DNA, the CDR3 is TGTGCCAGCAGCTTCTTCGATAGCAATCAGCCCCAGCATTTT. Translation: CASSFFDSNQPQHF.

The chain couples TRBV29-1 to TRBJ1-1, with no clear D. Germline CDR1 SQVTM, CDR2 ANQGSEA. This CDR3 region has 13 residues. V lost 4 bases to trimming and J lost 0 bases, with 9 bases between them. The CDR3 spells CSVAGRVNTEAFF. In DNA form, the CDR3 reads TGCAGCGTTGCAGGCCGGGTGAACACTGAAGCTTTCTTT.